This note documents a single TCR beta chain sequence. The entry originates in a study of blood T cell repertoires in COVID-19. As for the study in general: Samples taken during acute and convalescent COVID-19 were collected in the United States, Italy and Spain. The analysed material was cDNA or gDNA that came from T cells, B-cell-depleted T cells, or PBMCs.

From germline, CDR1 is SGHRS and CDR2 YFSETQ. V lost 4 bases to trimming and J lost 5 bases; unmatched junction nucleotides: 5. The CDR3 is 14 residues long. Authors' analysis steps: Nucleated cell counts were estimated from reference gene primer amplification. The method was immunoSEQ multiplex PCR; TCRdb's version includes in-frame clones alone and lacks a portion of them. Clone size and the V and J calls come from that table; the DNA yielded D and trimming. This sample has over 150,000 clones, with more than 75% found just once. The J gene is TRBJ2-3, the V gene TRBV5-1; TRBD1 aligns across 9 bases. The sequence was obtained from a man aged 55 to 69 with COVID-19, enrolled during active disease. The sample consisted of peripheral blood. CDR3 DNA: TGCGCCAGCAGCATCCGGGACAGGGAAGATACGCAGTATTTT. Protein sequence: CASSIRDREDTQYF.